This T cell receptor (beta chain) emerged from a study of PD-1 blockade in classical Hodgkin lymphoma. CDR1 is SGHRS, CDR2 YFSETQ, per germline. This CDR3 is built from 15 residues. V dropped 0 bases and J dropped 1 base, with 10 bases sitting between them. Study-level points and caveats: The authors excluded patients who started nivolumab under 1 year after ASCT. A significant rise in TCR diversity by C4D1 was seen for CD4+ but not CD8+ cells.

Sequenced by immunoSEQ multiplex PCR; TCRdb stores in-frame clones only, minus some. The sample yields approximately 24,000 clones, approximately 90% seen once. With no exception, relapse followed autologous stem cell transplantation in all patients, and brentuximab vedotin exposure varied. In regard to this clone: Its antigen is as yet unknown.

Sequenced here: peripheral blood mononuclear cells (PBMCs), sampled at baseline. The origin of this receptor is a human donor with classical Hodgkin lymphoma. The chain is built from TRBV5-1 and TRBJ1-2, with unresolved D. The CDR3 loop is CASSLDRLNNYGYTF. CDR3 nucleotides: TGCGCCAGCAGCTTGGACAGACTAAATAACTATGGCTACACCTTC.